Listed here are 16 T cell receptor beta chains from one sample, sequenced in a study of T-cell reconstitution after alpha-beta-depleted transplantation in children. Preparation of the TCRbeta library was carried out with unique molecular identifiers. TCRdb reprocessed the PCR reads via MiXCR and lists one record per CDR3 protein. This table has approximately 290,000 distinct CDR3 sequences, 9.5% to 13% appearing once. The input for sequencing was peripheral blood, taken 180 days after TCRalphabeta/CD19-depleted stem cell transplant. Source of these receptors: a male patient between 2 and 10 years old who had a stem cell transplant for chronic granulomatous disease, so the T cells may come from the graft donor.

On this clonotype: The junction departs from the called germline gene at one end, perhaps through a read error. CDR3 in DNA: TGTTCCAGCAGCCAGGCTAGCAATGAGCAGTTCTTC. Its protein is CSSSQASNEQFF. The chain employs TRBV7-6 and TRBJ2-1, with D unclear. This CDR3 contains 12 residues. CDR1 is SGHVS, CDR2 FNYEAQ, per germline.

This clonotype came up a few times. The rearrangement joins TRBV18 to TRBJ2-7; 9 nucleotides match TRBD1. This CDR3 is 16 amino acids long. J gave up 2 bases and V 6 bases, and 11 bases lay outside the gene matches. Germline V gene lookup returns CDR1 KGHSH and CDR2 LQKENI. DNA for the CDR3: TGTGCCAGCTCGCGCAATTCCGGGACAGGGACCTACGAGCAGTACTTC. Its protein product is CASSRNSGTGTYEQYF.

This clonotype was detected many times. The J gene is TRBJ2-3, the V gene TRBV28; tentatively, D is TRBD1 (6 bases). Per germline, CDR1 MDHEN and CDR2 SYDVKM. CDR3 length: 13 amino acids. V dropped 11 bases and J dropped 6 bases, with 18 bases sitting between them. CDR3 region: CALGAGVDDTQYF. The CDR3 DNA reads TGTGCCCTAGGGGCAGGGGTCGACGATACGCAGTATTTT.

In this sample, this clonotype turned up many times. This rearrangement joins TRBV6-2 or TRBV6-3 to TRBJ1-4, with 8 bases identical to TRBD1. Unmatched junction bases numbered 4, after V lost 2 bases and J lost 2 bases. The CDR3 length is 16 residues. Germline values: CDR1 MNHEY, CDR2 SVGEGT. Here the CDR3 reads CASSYLDRATNEKLFF. As DNA, the CDR3 is TGTGCCAGCAGTTACCTGGACAGGGCGACTAATGAAAAACTGTTTTTT.

This clonotype was counted at least ten times. The chain is built from TRBV20-1 and TRBJ2-7; 14 bases match TRBD2. Trimming removed 1 base from V and 2 bases from J; junction bases left unmatched: 10. Per the germline V gene, CDR1 is DFQATT and CDR2 is SNEGSKA (reference sequence). This CDR3 region has 18 residues. The CDR3 DNA reads as TGCAGTGCTAGAGGTCCGGGACTAGCGGGAGTTGGGGCCTACGAGCAGTACTTC. Its protein product is CSARGPGLAGVGAYEQYF.

This clonotype was found many times. This chain joins TRBV7-2 and TRBJ2-3; weak D call: TRBD1 (5 bases). The CDR3 runs 16 residues. Germline lookup yields CDR1 SGHTA and CDR2 FQGNSA. V was cut by 3 bases and J by 2 bases, with 15 bases left in between. This chain's CDR3 is CASSLVRVATTDTQYF. The CDR3 coding sequence is TGTGCCAGCAGCTTGGTCAGGGTTGCGACCACAGATACGCAGTATTTT.

This clonotype was counted ten times or more. The rearrangement joins TRBV5-1 to TRBJ1-2; D unresolved. The CDR3 extends over 14 amino acids. CDR1 is SGHRS, CDR2 YFSETQ, per germline. Trimming left V 0 bases short and J 5 bases short, with 11 bases between. DNA for the CDR3: TGCGCCAGCAGCTTGGCCGGGTTTAATTATGGCTACACCTTC. The encoded protein is CASSLAGFNYGYTF.

This clonotype was seen ten or more times. The CDR3 is CASSPIAGGPPYEQYF. The CDR3 DNA reads as TGTGCCAGCAGCCCCATAGCGGGAGGGCCCCCCTACGAGCAGTACTTC. The chain has TRBV5-4 and TRBJ2-7; 11 nucleotides agree with TRBD2. CDR1 SGHNT and CDR2 YYREEE come from the germline V gene (reference sequence). CDR3 length: 16 amino acids. With 4 bases clipped from V and 2 bases from J, the junction kept 8 bases outside the gene matches.

This clonotype showed up many times. The chain recombines TRBV13 with TRBJ1-2; no firm D call. The CDR3 extends over 15 amino acids. V dropped 5 bases and J dropped 4 bases, with 17 bases sitting between them. From germline, CDR1 is PRHDT and CDR2 FYEKMQ (reference sequence). The CDR3 coding sequence is TGTGCCAGCAGCCTCAAACCGGATGCTAGCTATGGCTACACCTTC. Its protein product is CASSLKPDASYGYTF.

This clonotype was seen ten or more times. This chain joins TRBV12-3 or TRBV12-4 and TRBJ2-1; 9 bases agree with TRBD1. There are 18 residues in the CDR3. The J segment lost 1 base and the V segment lost 6 bases, leaving 13 bases of the junction unmatched. The DNA for the CDR3 is TGTGCCAGCAGAGCTAGAATACGGACAGGGGATTCCTACAATGAGCAGTTCTTC. It is translated as CASRARIRTGDSYNEQFF.

This clonotype occurred many times. The chain recombines TRBV29-1 with TRBJ1-2; D gene ambiguous. Germline V lookup: CDR1 SQVTM, CDR2 ANQGSEA. The ends were cut back, 2 bases at V and 4 bases at J, with 8 bases in the middle. The CDR3 spans 12 residues. CDR3 nucleotides: TGCAGCGTTGAATCCGTCGGCTATGGCTACACCTTC. It encodes CSVESVGYGYTF.

Regarding this clonotype: A much larger clone lies one base from this, so it may be a read error. This sequence joins TRBV5-1 and TRBJ2-7; D gene uncertain. CDR3 length equals 13 residues. CDR1 and CDR2 from the germline V gene are SGHRS and YFSETQ. V was trimmed by 0 bases and J by 4 bases, leaving 8 bases between them. In DNA form, the CDR3 reads TGCGCCAGCAGCTTGGAATTCACTTACGAGCAGTACTTC. This encodes CASSLEFTYEQYF.

This clonotype was recorded many times. The chain joins TRBV5-1 to TRBJ2-7, with D tentatively TRBD1 (5 bases). Trimming cost V 0 bases and J 5 bases, with 18 bases left between them. Looked up from germline, CDR1 is SGHRS and CDR2 is YFSETQ. The CDR3 length is 16 residues. CDR3 nucleotide sequence: TGCGCCAGCAGCTTGGATCCCGGACAACGAATGAACGAGCAGTACTTC. It yields the protein CASSLDPGQRMNEQYF. Full variable domain (rest looked up from reference TRBV5-1 and TRBJ2-7): KAGVTQTPRYLIKTRGQQVTLSCSPISGHRSVSWYQQTPGQGLQFLFEYFSETQRNKGNFPGRFSGRQFSNSRSEMNVSTLELGDSALYLCASSLDPGQRMNEQYFGPGTRLTVT.

Remarks on this clonotype: One end of the junction does not line up with germline, which may come from a read error. This chain joins TRBV7-8 and TRBJ2-7; the D is unclear. The V gene's germline CDR1 is SGHVS and CDR2 FQNEAQ. The CDR3 loop spans 13 amino acids. CDR3 amino acids: CASGLVRGNEQYF. Here the CDR3 DNA reads TGTGCCAGCGGCTTAGTAAGAGGTAACGAGCAGTACTTC.

This clonotype was counted many times. The DNA of the CDR3 is TGCAGTGCTAGAACCCCTAATTCACCCCTCCACTTT. Translating it yields CSARTPNSPLHF. The gene calls are TRBV20-1 and TRBJ1-6; D unclear. Trimming took 2 bases from V and 6 from J, leaving 5 bases between them. Germline assignment: CDR1 DFQATT and CDR2 SNEGSKA (reference sequence). CDR3 length: 12 amino acids.

This clonotype came up many times. Its ends do not fully match the called genes, so a read error is possible. The DNA of the CDR3 is TGTGCCAGCAGCCTAGCGCTAGCGGGGCACGGGGATGAGCAGTTCTTC. This encodes CASSLALAGHGDEQFF. The genes are TRBV7-2 and TRBJ2-1; TRBD2 matches 9 bases. Per the germline V gene, CDR1 is SGHTA and CDR2 is FQGNSA. CDR3 length: 16 residues.